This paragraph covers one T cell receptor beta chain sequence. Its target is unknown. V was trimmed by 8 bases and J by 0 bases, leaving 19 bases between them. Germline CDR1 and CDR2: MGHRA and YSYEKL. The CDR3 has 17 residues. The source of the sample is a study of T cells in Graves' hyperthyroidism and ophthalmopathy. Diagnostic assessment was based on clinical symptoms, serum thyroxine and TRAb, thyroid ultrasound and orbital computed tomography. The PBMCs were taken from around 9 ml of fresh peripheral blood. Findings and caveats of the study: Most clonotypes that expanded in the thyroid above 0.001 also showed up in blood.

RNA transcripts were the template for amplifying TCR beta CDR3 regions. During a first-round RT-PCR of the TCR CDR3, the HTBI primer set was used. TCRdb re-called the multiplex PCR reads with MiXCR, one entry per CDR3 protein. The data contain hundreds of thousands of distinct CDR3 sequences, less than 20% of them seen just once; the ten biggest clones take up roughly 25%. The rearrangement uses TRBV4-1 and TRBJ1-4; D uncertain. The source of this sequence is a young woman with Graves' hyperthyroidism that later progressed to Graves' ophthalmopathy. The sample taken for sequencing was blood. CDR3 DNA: TGCGCCAGCGGCCTTTCGTGGCAGCGTGCAACTAATGAAAAACTGTTTTTT. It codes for CASGLSWQRATNEKLFF.